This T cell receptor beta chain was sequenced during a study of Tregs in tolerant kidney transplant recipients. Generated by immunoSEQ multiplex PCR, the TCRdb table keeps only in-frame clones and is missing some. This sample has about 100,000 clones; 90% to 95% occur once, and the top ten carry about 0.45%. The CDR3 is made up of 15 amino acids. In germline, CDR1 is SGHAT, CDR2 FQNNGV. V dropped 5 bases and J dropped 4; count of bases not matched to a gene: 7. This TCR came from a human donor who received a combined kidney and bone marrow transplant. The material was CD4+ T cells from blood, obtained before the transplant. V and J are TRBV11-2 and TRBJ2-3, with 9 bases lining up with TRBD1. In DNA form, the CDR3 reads TGTGCCAGCAGCACCGGGACAGGGACCGCAGATACGCAGTATTTT. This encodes CASSTGTGTADTQYF.